These 28 T cell receptor beta chains were all obtained from the same sample, sequenced in a study of T cell changes during pregnancy in multiple sclerosis. Method: immunoSEQ multiplex PCR; TCRdb's copy keeps in-frame clones and lacks some. The sample records 40,000 to 55,000 clones, 85% to 95% being singletons. The specimen was CD8+ T cells from peripheral blood mononuclear cells, collected in the second trimester of pregnancy. The source of these receptors is a female donor with multiple sclerosis, enrolled in a pregnancy study.

The gene calls are TRBV7-6 and TRBJ1-2, with D unclear. Trimming shortened V by 1 base and J by 6 bases, and 6 bases separated the two germline ends. This CDR3 is built from 12 residues. Germline-derived CDR1 and CDR2 are SGHVS and FNYEAQ. CDR3 DNA sequence: TGTGCCAGCAGCTTAGGCGGGGATGGCTACACCTTC. It is translated as CASSLGGDGYTF.

CDR3 nucleotides: TGTGCCACCAGCAGACCCCAGACAGTCTCTGGAAACACCATATATTTT. Its translation: CATSRPQTVSGNTIYF. The chain carries TRBV15 and TRBJ1-3, with TRBD1 as a possible D gene (5 bases). Germline V gene sequence: CDR1 LNHNV, CDR2 YYDKDF (reference sequence). The V end lost 2 bases, the J end lost 0 bases, and 11 bases lay between the germline ends. The CDR3 has 16 residues.

The DNA of the CDR3 is TGTGCCGTTGGGCTCTCTGGGGCCAACGTCCTGACTTTC. It specifies CAVGLSGANVLTF. V gene TRBV6-5 combines with J gene TRBJ2-6; D gene ambiguous. V lost 11 bases to trimming and J lost 0 bases, with 8 bases between them. Germline loops: CDR1 MNHEY, CDR2 SVGAGI. CDR3 length: 13 residues.

The rearrangement uses TRBV27 and TRBJ1-3; tentative D call: TRBD1 (6 bases). Germline CDR1 and CDR2: MNHEY and SMNVEV (reference sequence). CDR3 length: 15 amino acids. Trimming cost V 4 bases and J 4 bases, with 14 bases left between them. As DNA, the CDR3 is TGTGCCAGCAGTTCGACCCCAGGGGCGGGAAACACCATATATTTT. Its translation: CASSSTPGAGNTIYF.

The rearrangement uses TRBV19 and TRBJ1-4; D may be TRBD1 (5 bases). CDR3 length: 17 amino acids. Germline V gene data show CDR1 as LNHDA and CDR2 as SQIVND (reference sequence). V was pared by 6 bases and J by 4 bases, with 21 bases between. In DNA form, the CDR3 reads TGTGCCAGTAGCAACCTAGGACATGACTCCTATAATGAAAAACTGTTTTTT. It specifies CASSNLGHDSYNEKLFF.

This clone was observed a single time. The rearrangement links TRBV7-2 to TRBJ2-1; possible D gene TRBD2, 7 bases. Looked up from germline, CDR1 is SGHTA and CDR2 is FQGNSA. Between the trimmed V and J ends, which lost 4 bases and 8 bases, there was a span of 12 bases. This CDR3 comprises 13 residues. The CDR3 protein is CASSSGGQHEQFF. The CDR3 bases are TGTGCCAGCAGCTCCGGGGGGCAGCATGAGCAGTTCTTC.

This chain's CDR3 is CASSGLREKLFF. The CDR3 DNA is TGTGCCAGCAGCGGCCTCCGGGAAAAACTGTTTTTT. This chain uses TRBV9 with TRBJ1-4; D is ambiguous. The CDR3 has 12 residues. The V and J ends lost 3 bases and 8 bases respectively, with 8 bases between them. Germline lookup yields CDR1 SGDLS and CDR2 YYNGEE.

This clone occurred a few times. This rearrangement joins TRBV7-9 to TRBJ1-2, with TRBD1 matching over 9 bases. J lost 6 bases, V lost 7 bases, and 9 bases had no gene match. The CDR3 covers 14 residues. Germline CDR1 is SEHNR and CDR2 is FQNEAQ (reference sequence). CDR3 nucleotides: TGTGCCAGCACTACAGGGGGCATAATTGATGGCTACACCTTC. This gives the protein CASTTGGIIDGYTF.

V and J are TRBV14 and TRBJ2-7; maybe TRBD1 (5 bases). V shed 3 bases and J shed 2 bases, with 8 bases lying between them. The CDR3 sequence is 13 residues long. Germline CDR1 reads SGHDN; CDR2 reads FVKESK. CDR3 sequence reads: CASSHRATYEQYF. CDR3 in DNA: TGTGCCAGCAGCCACAGGGCAACCTACGAGCAGTACTTC. The whole variable domain, filled in from reference TRBV14 and TRBJ2-7, reads EAGVTQFPSHSVIEKGQTVTLRCDPISGHDNLYWYRRVMGKEIKFLLHFVKESKQDESGMPNNRFLAERTGGTYSTLKVQPAELEDSGVYFCASSHRATYEQYFGPGTRLTVT.

This clone has just a few counts. The chain combines TRBV6-1 with TRBJ2-5; 7 bases map to TRBD1. This CDR3 has 15 amino acids. Germline assignment: CDR1 MNHNS and CDR2 SASEGT. V dropped 1 base and J dropped 5; count of bases not matched to a gene: 7. This chain's CDR3 is CASSEVAGGIETQYF. CDR3 nucleotide sequence: TGTGCCAGCAGTGAAGTTGCAGGGGGAATTGAGACCCAGTACTTC.

The chain couples TRBV19 to TRBJ1-3, with D perhaps TRBD1 (5 bases). Per the germline V gene, CDR1 is LNHDA and CDR2 is SQIVND (reference sequence). This CDR3 is 16 amino acids long. V was pared by 3 bases and J by 0 bases, with 12 bases between. The CDR3 DNA reads TGTGCCAGTAGTATTGGGACTTTAAGCTCTGGAAACACCATATATTTT. This encodes CASSIGTLSSGNTIYF.

J is TRBJ2-7 and V is TRBV19; TRBD1 aligns across 7 bases. With 1 base clipped from V and 4 bases from J, the junction kept 4 bases outside the gene matches. This CDR3 has 14 residues. Germline values: CDR1 LNHDA, CDR2 SQIVND (reference sequence). The CDR3 nucleotides are TGTGCCAGTAGTATAGCGGCAGGGGGATACGAGCAGTACTTC. Its protein product is CASSIAAGGYEQYF. Full variable domain (outside the CDR3, taken from reference TRBV19 and TRBJ2-7): DGGITQSPKYLFRKEGQNVTLSCEQNLNHDAMYWYRQDPGQGLRLIYYSQIVNDFQKGDIAEGYSVSREKKESFPLTVTSAQKNPTAFYLCASSIAAGGYEQYFGPGTRLTVT.

The CDR3 bases are TGTGCCAGTAGCCTGACAGTATATAATTCACCCCTCCACTTT. This encodes CASSLTVYNSPLHF. The rearrangement uses TRBV19 and TRBJ1-6, with a tentative D call TRBD1 (5 bases). Germline lookup yields CDR1 LNHDA and CDR2 SQIVND (reference sequence). The CDR3 totals 14 residues. Trimming stripped 6 bases from V and 4 bases from J, with 10 bases between.

The V gene is TRBV19, the J gene TRBJ1-1; TRBD1 aligns across 8 bases. Germline lookup yields CDR1 LNHDA and CDR2 SQIVND (reference sequence). The CDR3 has 14 residues. V dropped 8 bases and J dropped 2; count of bases not matched to a gene: 7. DNA for the CDR3: TGTGCCAGTGTTAACTCAGGGGGCAACACTGAAGCTTTCTTT. The encoded protein is CASVNSGGNTEAFF.

The chain has TRBV6-4 and TRBJ2-6; perhaps TRBD2 as D (7 bases). Trimming shortened V by 8 bases and J by 4 bases, and 21 bases separated the two germline ends. The CDR3 contains 17 residues. Looked up from germline, CDR1 is MRHNA and CDR2 is SNTAGT. CDR3 residues: CASGKGAGAEGANVLTF. The CDR3, as DNA: TGTGCCAGCGGGAAGGGTGCGGGGGCGGAAGGGGCCAACGTCCTGACTTTC.

The chain recombines TRBV9 with TRBJ2-2; D is ambiguous. Per germline, CDR1 SGDLS and CDR2 YYNGEE. The CDR3 runs to 13 residues. Trimming removed 4 bases at V and 1 base at J, with 5 bases between. Written as DNA, the CDR3 is TGTGCCAGCAGCCCCCTGAACACCGGGGAGCTGTTTTTT. Residues: CASSPLNTGELFF.

The chain employs TRBV6-1 and TRBJ2-3, with TRBD1 identical over 10 bases. Per the germline V gene, CDR1 is MNHNS and CDR2 is SASEGT. CDR3 length: 15 residues. V was clipped by 4 bases and J by 3 bases; unmatched bases: 4. The CDR3 DNA reads as TGTGCCAGCAGTGCGGACAGGGGGACGACAGATACGCAGTATTTT. This translates into CASSADRGTTDTQYF.

The chain uses TRBV6-5 and TRBJ1-1; D not resolved. Germline lookup yields CDR1 MNHEY and CDR2 SVGAGI. Trimming took off 9 bases at V and 6 bases at J, with 20 bases between the two ends. The CDR3 has 14 residues. The CDR3 bases are TGTGCCAGTTCTCCGACAATCCTAAACCCTGAAGCTTTCTTT. Translating gives CASSPTILNPEAFF.

This rearrangement joins TRBV4-2 to TRBJ2-3, with TRBD2 matching 8 bases. Looked up from germline, CDR1 is LGHNA and CDR2 is YNFKEQ. With V trimmed by 0 bases and J by 11 bases, 13 bases remained unmatched. The CDR3 has 16 amino acids. The CDR3: CASSQDRAGGPQGQYF. Here the CDR3 DNA reads TGTGCCAGCAGCCAAGATCGGGCGGGGGGCCCCCAGGGGCAGTATTTT.

The chain is built from TRBV25-1 and TRBJ1-1; tentative D call: TRBD1 (5 bases). V was shortened by 5 bases and J by 4 bases, with 11 bases between the two germline ends. The germline gives CDR1 MGHDK, CDR2 SYGVNS. This CDR3 region has 13 residues. DNA for the CDR3: TGTGCCAGCAGTAAAGCGGGGGGCACTGAAGCTTTCTTT. Encoded protein: CASSKAGGTEAFF.

The chain is built from TRBV7-9 and TRBJ2-7; tentatively, D is TRBD2 (5 bases). The V gene's germline CDR1 is SEHNR and CDR2 FQNEAQ (reference sequence). V dropped 5 bases and J dropped 11 bases, with 13 bases sitting between them. The length of the CDR3 is 11 residues. The CDR3, as DNA: TGTGCCAGCAGCCCATCAGTCGGGGAGTACTTC. Protein sequence: CASSPSVGEYF.

The CDR3 bases are TGCGCCAGCAGCCGCCTGGAGTCCCATGAGCAGTTCTTC. This gives the protein CASSRLESHEQFF. The chain couples TRBV4-1 to TRBJ2-1; D not certain. Deletions cut 4 bases from V and 8 bases from J, with 12 bases between. Germline V gene lookup returns CDR1 MGHRA and CDR2 YSYEKL. This CDR3 contains 13 residues.

The gene calls are TRBV19 and TRBJ1-2, with 8 bases fitting TRBD1. The V gene's germline CDR1 is LNHDA and CDR2 SQIVND (reference sequence). J gave up 4 bases and V 5 bases, and 9 bases lay outside the gene matches. This CDR3 is built from 15 residues. CDR3 residues: CASSPGQGSSYGYTF. The CDR3 bases are TGTGCCAGTAGTCCAGGACAGGGCTCGAGCTATGGCTACACCTTC. The full variable domain, completed using reference TRBV19 and TRBJ1-2, is DGGITQSPKYLFRKEGQNVTLSCEQNLNHDAMYWYRQDPGQGLRLIYYSQIVNDFQKGDIAEGYSVSREKKESFPLTVTSAQKNPTAFYLCASSPGQGSSYGYTFGSGTRLTVV.

The V call is TRBV19, the J call TRBJ2-5; TRBD2 matches at 7 bases. Germline loops: CDR1 LNHDA, CDR2 SQIVND (reference sequence). This CDR3 has 17 residues. Germline trimming cut 5 bases from V and 1 base from J; bases unmatched to any gene: 13. CDR3 region: CASSSQTSPGSQETQYF. The CDR3 DNA sequence: TGTGCCAGTAGTTCCCAGACTAGCCCAGGGTCCCAAGAGACCCAGTACTTC.

This chain joins TRBV29-1 and TRBJ2-3; D not resolved. The CDR3 is 14 amino acids. The V and J ends lost 4 bases and 3 bases respectively, with 14 bases between them. The V gene's germline CDR1 is SQVTM and CDR2 ANQGSEA. Here the CDR3 reads CSVGLLGPTDTQYF. CDR3 nucleotides: TGCAGCGTTGGGTTGTTGGGCCCGACAGATACGCAGTATTTT.

This chain connects TRBV5-8 to TRBJ1-1, with D maybe TRBD1 (6 bases). CDR3 size: 12 residues. Trimming removed 4 bases from V and 7 bases from J, with 11 bases in between. Germline-derived CDR1 and CDR2 are SGHTS and YDEGEE. The CDR3 sequence is CASSPGQIEAFF. The CDR3, as DNA: TGTGCCAGCAGCCCAGGACAGATTGAAGCTTTCTTT.

The DNA of the CDR3 is TGTGCCAGCAGCTTACCGGCTAGGACAGATACGCAGTATTTT. Protein: CASSLPARTDTQYF. The rearrangement links TRBV13 to TRBJ2-3; unclear D gene. Per the germline V gene, CDR1 is PRHDT and CDR2 is FYEKMQ (reference sequence). V was clipped by 2 bases and J by 3 bases, with 9 bases between them. The CDR3 extends over 14 amino acids.

The chain recombines TRBV2 with TRBJ2-7, with TRBD1 matching over 10 bases. V lost 4 bases to trimming and J lost 1 base; unmatched junction nucleotides: 4. From germline, CDR1 is SNHLY and CDR2 FYNNEI. This CDR3 has 15 residues. This CDR3 is CASSAWTGGSYEQYF. Here the CDR3 DNA reads TGTGCCAGCAGTGCATGGACAGGGGGTTCCTACGAGCAGTACTTC. The whole variable domain, filled in from reference TRBV2 and TRBJ2-7, reads EPEVTQTPSHQVTQMGQEVILRCVPISNHLYFYWYRQILGQKVEFLVSFYNNEISEKSEIFDDQFSVERPDGSNFTLKIRSTKLEDSAMYFCASSAWTGGSYEQYFGPGTRLTVT.